Each of the 3 T cell receptor beta chains below was sequenced from the same sample in a study of blood T cell repertoires in COVID-19. Some clones are missing from TCRdb's copy, which holds only in-frame ones; the method was immunoSEQ multiplex PCR. Of 150,000 to 200,000 clones in the sample, around 90% were seen once. Sequencing input: peripheral blood. The receptors come from a human donor in a cohort sampled during active COVID-19.

This clone appeared a few times. V and J are TRBV19 and TRBJ2-2; TRBD2 matches 11 bases. V trimming: 0 bases; J trimming: 8 bases; junction bases outside the gene matches: 5. This CDR3 contains 16 residues. Germline assignment: CDR1 LNHDA and CDR2 SQIVND (reference sequence). The CDR3 DNA follows: TGTGCCAGTAGTATAGAGGTGACTAGCGGGACTGGGGAGCTGTTTTTT. Encoded protein: CASSIEVTSGTGELFF.

The J gene is TRBJ2-1, the V gene TRBV12-3 or TRBV12-4; perhaps TRBD2 as D (5 bases). The CDR3 loop spans 13 amino acids. The CDR3 sequence is CGTRAGSYNEQFF. CDR3 sequence (DNA): TGTGGCACCCGGGCGGGCTCCTACAATGAGCAGTTCTTC.

The J gene is TRBJ2-5, the V gene TRBV11-1; 7 bases fit TRBD1. The CDR3 contains 14 residues. Per germline, CDR1 SGHAT and CDR2 FQDESV (reference sequence). After removal of 0 bases from V and 5 bases from J, the junction contained 3 bases not matched to a gene. The CDR3 region is CASSLARQGETQYF. CDR3 in DNA: TGTGCCAGCAGCTTAGCGCGACAGGGCGAGACCCAGTACTTC.